This T cell receptor beta chain was captured by sequencing in a study of blood T cell repertoires in COVID-19. TCRdb's table, derived via immunoSEQ multiplex PCR, lists solely in-frame clones and lacks some. The table lists about 210,000 clones, roughly 89% of them singletons. The clonotype comes from a man aged 18 to 35 with acute COVID-19. What was sequenced was PBMCs or T cells enriched from blood (not recorded which).

In nucleotides, the CDR3 is TGTGCCAGCAGTGAGGACAGGAGCGTCGGGCAGCCCCAGCATTTT. Its protein product is CASSEDRSVGQPQHF. V usage is TRBV6-1 and J usage is TRBJ1-5; 7 bases map to TRBD1. Germline-derived CDR1 and CDR2 are MNHNS and SASEGT. The CDR3 has 15 residues. V dropped 3 bases and J dropped 7; count of bases not matched to a gene: 9.